Sequencing of this T cell receptor beta chain was carried out in a study of T cells after yellow fever vaccination. About the study: Preparation of fractions with low cell numbers was performed using SMART-Seq v4 Ultra Low Input.

This CDR3 is built from 15 residues. CDR1 is SGDLS and CDR2 is YYNGEE in the germline V gene. V gave up 2 bases and J gave up 0 bases; unmatched junction bases: 2. Study-wide results and limits: Few clonotypes appeared in both CD4 and CD8 compartments.

There are a few counts of this clonotype. Antigen specificity is unknown. Conversion of TCR transcripts into cDNA relied on 5'RACE template switching, which added a universal primer site and UMIs. TCRdb processed the 5' RACE reads anew with MiXCR; each CDR3 protein has one entry. The repertoire holds approximately 580,000 distinct CDR3 sequences, with about a sixth as singletons. The chain is built from TRBV9 and TRBJ2-4; 7 nucleotides align to TRBD2. The sample was PBMCs, taken 5 to 6 days after the first yellow fever vaccination. This receptor was identified in a man aged 18-30 years who received the YFV17D yellow fever vaccine. This CDR3 reads CASSVGGRAKNIQYF. The CDR3 DNA reads TGTGCCAGCAGCGTCGGCGGGAGAGCCAAAAACATTCAGTACTTC.